The source of this TCR beta chain is a study of graft-versus-host responses after intestinal transplantation. Both intraepithelial and lamina propria lymphocytes were released by processing graft tissue. Comment on this clone: Its antigen remains unknown.

The J segment lost 2 bases and the V segment lost 6 bases, leaving 2 bases of the junction unmatched. CDR1 is SNHLY and CDR2 is FYNNEI in the germline V gene. There are 13 residues in the CDR3. The protocol was immunoSEQ multiplex PCR, while the TCRdb copy is restricted to in-frame clones and leaves out a portion. The data hold roughly 4,800 clones, with roughly 72% observed a single time. Findings of the study overall: Analysis identified GvH clones in recipient marrow, with some appearing first in ileum or blood. Where graft-donor T cell macrochimerism was present, patients had high graft-versus-host to host-versus-graft clonal ratios in allografts.

The chain is built from TRBV2 and TRBJ2-5; 8 nucleotides line up with TRBD2. The clonotype comes from a human patient who received an intestinal transplant, so some T cells may come from the graft donor. Sequencing was performed on ileum tissue, taken 17 days after transplant. In DNA form, the CDR3 reads TGTGCCAGCAGCCAGCGGGGGCAAGAGACCCAGTACTTC. This encodes CASSQRGQETQYF.